The clone carrying this T cell receptor beta chain was observed many times. Its cognate antigen is unknown. The data were taken from a study of CD8 T cells in ankylosing spondylitis. Whole-study findings and limits: Clones that were linked to disease were CD8+ and were relatively rare in peripheral blood. Among TCR beta sequences, a motif of eight highly homologous variants appeared characteristic of ankylosing spondylitis blood.

Library preparation for TCR beta used quantitative 5'-RACE with molecular barcodes. From the 5' RACE reads, TCRdb called clonotypes with MiXCR, one entry per CDR3 protein. This sample has approximately 260,000 distinct CDR3 sequences; more than 15% occur once, and the top ten carry over 25%. Sample: blood, either unsorted or a sorted T cell fraction (not recorded which). The origin of this receptor is a male donor with ankylosing spondylitis or in good health (not recorded which).

The CDR3 is CASSSGPPNTGELFF. The CDR3 region has the DNA TGTGCCAGCAGTTCAGGGCCCCCGAACACCGGGGAGCTGTTTTTT. The chain links TRBV5-8 to TRBJ2-2; weak D call: TRBD1 (5 bases). Germline V gives CDR1 SGHTS, CDR2 YDEGEE. Deletions cut 5 bases from V and 0 bases from J, with 11 bases between. This CDR3 is 15 amino acids long.